A single sample gave rise to the 6 T cell receptor beta chains below, sequenced in a study of shared clonotypes between healthy human individuals. The data were produced by immunoSEQ multiplex PCR, yet TCRdb's version contains in-frame clones alone and is incomplete. The sample holds hundreds of thousands of clones, 74% seen once. Sequenced input: memory CD4+ T cells sorted from blood. Subset defined: CD45RA-negative fraction. The receptors originated from a young man in good health.

This clone showed up just once. The chain employs TRBV5-6 and TRBJ2-1; possibly TRBD1 for D (5 bases). The CDR3 length is 16 residues. Germline CDR1 SGHDT, CDR2 YYEEEE. Between the trimmed V and J ends, which lost 0 bases and 6 bases, there was a span of 16 bases. CDR3 sequence (DNA): TGTGCCAGCAGCTTGGTTCCAGGGATAAGGATCAATGAGCAGTTCTTC. It specifies CASSLVPGIRINEQFF.

The chain carries TRBV5-1 and TRBJ1-1; TRBD1 agrees at 7 bases. V shed 6 bases, J shed 5 bases, and the junction held 13 bases outside the gene matches. Germline loops: CDR1 SGHRS, CDR2 YFSETQ. The CDR3 extends over 15 amino acids. The CDR3 region is CASTQGGGRGTEAFF. DNA of the CDR3: TGCGCCAGCACCCAAGGGGGCGGAAGGGGGACTGAAGCTTTCTTT.

The chain joins TRBV4-1 to TRBJ1-2, with D perhaps matching TRBD1 (5 bases). There are 16 residues in the CDR3. Trimming shortened V by 1 base and J by 4 bases, and 16 bases separated the two germline ends. CDR1 MGHRA and CDR2 YSYEKL come from the germline V gene. The CDR3 protein is CASSQVLGRRVYGYTF. Written as DNA, the CDR3 is TGCGCCAGCAGCCAAGTATTGGGACGTCGGGTCTATGGCTACACCTTC.

The chain combines TRBV4-2 with TRBJ1-2; tentative D call: TRBD1 (6 bases). Between the trimmed V and J ends, which lost 3 bases and 6 bases, there was a span of 20 bases. There are 16 residues in the CDR3. Per germline, CDR1 LGHNA and CDR2 YNFKEQ. Written as DNA, the CDR3 is TGTGCCAGCAGCCAGTCTGGGACAACTCGAGGAGATGGCTACACCTTC. This translates into CASSQSGTTRGDGYTF.

Note on this clone: Other DNA variants within this sample encode the same CDR3. In nucleotides, the CDR3 is TGCAGCGTTGTCTGGCGCACAGATACGCAGTATTTT. Protein product: CSVVWRTDTQYF. J is TRBJ2-3 and V is TRBV29-1; D is undetermined. CDR1 is SQVTM and CDR2 is ANQGSEA in the germline V gene. The V and J ends lost 4 bases and 1 base respectively, with 6 bases between them. The CDR3 covers 12 residues.

This clone was seen many times. This chain links TRBV7-9 with TRBJ2-1; D is unclear. V was trimmed by 0 bases and J by 10 bases, leaving 13 bases between them. CDR1 is SEHNR and CDR2 is FQNEAQ in the germline V gene (reference sequence). The CDR3 loop spans 14 amino acids. The CDR3 coding sequence is TGTGCCAGCAGCTTAGCCACAGCATGGCCAGAGCAGTTCTTC. Translating it yields CASSLATAWPEQFF.